These 21 T cell receptor beta chains share one sample of origin, sequenced in a study of blood T cells in healthy people across ages. A J-beta primer mix and a sample-barcoded 5' primer were used in a second PCR of about 7 to 12 cycles. Via MiXCR, TCRdb re-called the 5' RACE reads, giving one row per CDR3 protein. The sample includes hundreds of thousands of distinct CDR3 sequences, roughly three fifths seen only once; the top ten take around 24%. Specimen: blood. These receptors all stem from a man aged 40-49 years in good health.

This chain connects TRBV4-2 to TRBJ2-7, with D tentatively TRBD2 (6 bases). Germline V lookup: CDR1 LGHNA, CDR2 YNFKEQ. V dropped 2 bases and J dropped 1 base, with 12 bases sitting between them. There are 15 residues in the CDR3. The CDR3 DNA follows: TGTGCCAGCAGCCAAACCTCCGGGACTTCCTACGAGCAGTACTTC. Encoded protein: CASSQTSGTSYEQYF.

The chain employs TRBV14 and TRBJ2-6; D ambiguous. There are 16 residues in the CDR3. Trimming removed 4 bases from V and 1 base from J, with 11 bases in between. Germline CDR1 is SGHDN and CDR2 is FVKESK. The CDR3 DNA follows: TGTGCCAGCAGCCTCCGGATCGGGTCTGGGGCCAACGTCCTGACTTTC. This sequence encodes CASSLRIGSGANVLTF.

The gene calls are TRBV11-2 and TRBJ2-1; D remains ambiguous. Germline-derived CDR1 and CDR2 are SGHAT and FQNNGV. V was clipped by 7 bases and J by 9 bases, with 19 bases between them. The CDR3 is 14 amino acids. CDR3 nucleotide sequence: TGTGCCAGCACCCCGGGTATGGTCGGCGGTGAGCAGTTCTTC. This translates into CASTPGMVGGEQFF.

This clonotype has a handful of counts. This chain connects TRBV20-1 to TRBJ2-7; D is perhaps TRBD1 (6 bases). Germline loops: CDR1 DFQATT, CDR2 SNEGSKA (reference sequence). The length of the CDR3 is 13 residues. V was trimmed by 6 bases and J by 5 bases, leaving 17 bases between them. CDR3 in amino acids: CSAFFWGLHEQYF. The CDR3 nucleotides read TGCAGTGCATTTTTCTGGGGGCTACACGAGCAGTACTTC.

About this clonotype: Given a much more abundant clone one base away, this may be a read error. V usage is TRBV10-3 and J usage is TRBJ2-3; TRBD1 might be the D (5 bases). There are 17 residues in the CDR3. Germline loops: CDR1 ENHRY, CDR2 SYGVKD. This CDR3 reads CTISESRGDRGTDTQYF. CDR3 in DNA: TGTACCATCAGTGAGTCGAGAGGTGACAGAGGAACAGATACGCAGTATTTT.

Written as DNA, the CDR3 is TGCAGTGCCCGGGGGGGGGCCACCCCCGGGGAGCTGTTTTTT. This sequence encodes CSARGGATPGELFF. This chain links TRBV20-1 with TRBJ2-2, with 8 bases matching TRBD2. Germline V gene lookup returns CDR1 DFQATT and CDR2 SNEGSKA (reference sequence). This CDR3 spans 14 amino acids. Trimming cost V 6 bases and J 6 bases; bases outside gene matches: 9.

This rearrangement joins TRBV7-6 to TRBJ2-2, with D possibly being TRBD1 (6 bases). The germline V and J ends were trimmed by 5 bases and 1 base, with 14 bases remaining between them. Germline V CDR1 and CDR2: SGHVS, FNYEAQ. The CDR3 is 16 residues long. DNA for the CDR3: TGTGCCAGCAGCCATAACAGGGTCGGGAACACCGGGGAGCTGTTTTTT. As protein: CASSHNRVGNTGELFF.

This clonotype was seen a few times. The genes are TRBV9 and TRBJ1-2; a weak D match, TRBD1 (5 bases). This CDR3 is 15 amino acids long. Trimming stripped 4 bases from V and 0 bases from J, with 13 bases between. Germline V gene data show CDR1 as SGDLS and CDR2 as YYNGEE. The CDR3 protein is CASSLGTATNYGYTF. The CDR3 DNA is TGTGCCAGCAGCCTCGGGACGGCTACTAACTATGGCTACACCTTC.

A single count supports this clonotype. The J gene is TRBJ2-7, the V gene TRBV5-1, with D possibly matching TRBD1 (6 bases). CDR3 length equals 14 residues. Trimming took off 4 bases at V and 1 base at J, with 12 bases between the two ends. In germline, CDR1 is SGHRS, CDR2 YFSETQ. CDR3 residues: CASSLNTGSYEQYF. CDR3 bases: TGCGCCAGCAGCCTCAACACAGGGTCCTACGAGCAGTACTTC.

This chain uses TRBV20-1 with TRBJ2-5, with 10 bases aligning to TRBD2. CDR3 length equals 15 residues. V lost 1 base, J lost 4 bases, and 6 bases stayed unmatched. Germline assignment: CDR1 DFQATT and CDR2 SNEGSKA (reference sequence). The CDR3 loop is CSARAASGSLETQYF. CDR3 in DNA: TGCAGTGCTAGAGCGGCTAGCGGGAGCTTAGAGACCCAGTACTTC.

This sequence joins TRBV7-9 and TRBJ2-7, with TRBD1 matching 7 bases. The closer fit of TRBJ2-1 to the DNA end suggests the J call may be wrong. The CDR3 length is 13 residues. CDR1 and CDR2 (germline): SEHNR, FQNEAQ (reference sequence). CDR3: CASSIGTAYKQFF. The CDR3 bases are TGTGCCAGCAGCATAGGGACAGCCTATAAGCAGTTCTTC.

The V gene is TRBV2, the J gene TRBJ1-5; TRBD1 might be the D (6 bases). CDR1 and CDR2 (germline): SNHLY, FYNNEI. Trimming cost V 3 bases and J 7 bases, with 16 bases left between them. The CDR3 sequence is 15 residues long. CDR3 protein: CASSEGHLTGQPQHF. CDR3 nucleotides: TGTGCCAGCAGTGAGGGACACCTTACGGGGCAGCCCCAGCATTTT.

The chain has TRBV20-1 and TRBJ2-3, with D unclear. The CDR3 is 10 amino acids. Germline assignment: CDR1 DFQATT and CDR2 SNEGSKA (reference sequence). Trimming took off 6 bases at V and 4 bases at J, with 5 bases between the two ends. This CDR3 is CSAVADTQYF. CDR3 DNA sequence: TGCAGTGCGGTTGCAGATACGCAGTATTTT.

The CDR3 sequence is CASTTGITGIWREQYF. The CDR3 DNA reads as TGTGCCAGCACCACAGGGATAACAGGGATCTGGCGCGAGCAGTACTTC. The V gene is TRBV28, the J gene TRBJ2-5, with D maybe TRBD1 (6 bases). The end of the DNA is better explained by TRBJ2-7, so the J call may be wrong. CDR3 size: 16 residues. CDR1 is MDHEN, CDR2 SYDVKM, per germline.

This chain joins TRBV5-1 and TRBJ2-2; D not certain. This CDR3 is built from 13 residues. V lost 0 bases and J lost 4, with 4 bases in between. The V gene's germline CDR1 is SGHRS and CDR2 YFSETQ. The CDR3 reads CASSLAATGELFF. The DNA of the CDR3 is TGCGCCAGCAGCTTGGCAGCCACCGGGGAGCTGTTTTTT.

The rearrangement links TRBV4-3 to TRBJ2-7; TRBD1 matches at 9 bases. There are 15 residues in the CDR3. Per the germline V gene, CDR1 is LGHNA and CDR2 is YSLEER. After removal of 0 bases from V and 2 bases from J, the junction contained 2 bases not matched to a gene. The CDR3 region is CASSQEGTGTYEQYF. As DNA, the CDR3 is TGCGCCAGCAGCCAAGAGGGGACAGGGACCTACGAGCAGTACTTC.

The V gene is TRBV15, the J gene TRBJ2-5; perhaps TRBD1 as D (5 bases). The V and J ends lost 0 bases and 2 bases respectively, with 7 bases between them. This CDR3 has 14 amino acids. Germline CDR1 reads LNHNV; CDR2 reads YYDKDF (reference sequence). The CDR3 DNA reads as TGTGCCACCAGCAGAGATCGACAGCAAGAGACCCAGTACTTC. It translates to CATSRDRQQETQYF. The whole variable domain, remainder taken from reference TRBV15 and TRBJ2-5, is DAMVIQNPRYQVTQFGKPVTLSCSQTLNHNVMYWYQQKSSQAPKLLFHYYDKDFNNEADTPDNFQSRRPNTSFCFLDIRSPGLGDTAMYLCATSRDRQQETQYFGPGTRLLVL.

V usage is TRBV24-1 and J usage is TRBJ2-1; perhaps TRBD2 as D (6 bases). V was cut by 1 base and J by 6 bases, with 15 bases left in between. This CDR3 comprises 16 residues. From germline, CDR1 is KGHDR and CDR2 SFDVKD. CDR3: CATSDLSGELGNEQFF. For the CDR3, the DNA is TGTGCCACCAGTGATTTATCGGGGGAATTAGGCAATGAGCAGTTCTTC.

This clonotype has a handful of counts. CDR3: CASSSLDSYEQYF. DNA for the CDR3: TGTGCCAGCAGTTCACTGGACAGCTACGAGCAGTACTTC. The chain recombines TRBV28 with TRBJ2-7, with D perhaps TRBD1 (6 bases). This CDR3 is 13 amino acids long. Per the germline V gene, CDR1 is MDHEN and CDR2 is SYDVKM. V was pared by 4 bases and J by 3 bases, with 10 bases between.

V usage is TRBV20-1 and J usage is TRBJ2-7; TRBD1 might be the D (5 bases). V gave up 6 bases and J gave up 2 bases, with 14 bases separating them. The germline gives CDR1 DFQATT, CDR2 SNEGSKA (reference sequence). This CDR3 is built from 13 residues. The CDR3 DNA is TGCAGTGCAACCAGCGACAGCCCCTACGAGCAGTACTTC. It is translated as CSATSDSPYEQYF.

The chain has TRBV7-3 and TRBJ2-7; D possibly corresponds to TRBD1 (6 bases). Germline V gene sequence: CDR1 SGHTA, CDR2 FQGTGA. The CDR3 is 18 residues long. Trimming shortened V by 1 base and J by 0 bases, and 19 bases separated the two germline ends. The CDR3 sequence: CASSLISRDKLDSYEQYF. CDR3 coding DNA: TGTGCCAGCAGCTTAATTTCCAGGGACAAATTAGACTCCTACGAGCAGTACTTC.